The 8 T cell receptor beta chains below come from one sample, sequenced in a study of blood T cell repertoires in COVID-19. The method was immunoSEQ multiplex PCR; TCRdb's version includes in-frame clones alone and lacks a portion of them. The data contain 250,000 to 350,000 clones, 80% to 90% of them seen just once; the ten biggest clones take up 7.8%. The sample was peripheral blood. These receptors came from a woman in her fifties or sixties who had recovered from COVID-19.

This rearrangement joins TRBV7-9 to TRBJ1-1; maybe TRBD1 (5 bases). Trimming took 5 bases from V and 7 from J, leaving 14 bases between them. The germline V gene encodes CDR1 SEHNR and CDR2 FQNEAQ (reference sequence). The CDR3 runs 13 residues. This CDR3 is CASSPDRDSEAFF. The CDR3 region has the DNA TGTGCCAGCAGCCCAGACCGCGACAGTGAAGCTTTCTTT.

This sequence joins TRBV5-1 and TRBJ2-6; no firm D call. The germline gives CDR1 SGHRS, CDR2 YFSETQ. This CDR3 contains 14 residues. The V end was cut by 6 bases, the J end by 0 bases, with 7 bases between. For the CDR3, the DNA is TGCGCCAGCACCCTTAGCTCTGGGGCCAACGTCCTGACTTTC. Translating it yields CASTLSSGANVLTF.

The chain has TRBV6-6 and TRBJ1-4, with TRBD1 matching over 9 bases. In germline, CDR1 is MNHNY, CDR2 SVGAGI (reference sequence). The V and J ends lost 5 bases and 0 bases, in that order; junction bases with no gene match: 7. The CDR3 loop spans 17 amino acids. The CDR3 is CASSLQGAGSTNEKLFF. The CDR3 coding sequence is TGTGCCAGCAGTCTACAGGGGGCCGGGTCAACTAATGAAAAACTGTTTTTT.

V gene TRBV10-2 combines with J gene TRBJ1-1, with a tentative D call TRBD1 (6 bases). Trimming took 2 bases from V and 4 from J, leaving 14 bases between them. The CDR3 extends over 15 amino acids. Germline CDR1 WSHSY, CDR2 SAAADI. The CDR3, as DNA: TGCGCCAGCAGTGAGATAGGACAGCCCCCCACTGAAGCTTTCTTT. Its protein product is CASSEIGQPPTEAFF.

The V and J genes are TRBV3-1 (or the pseudogene TRBV3-2) and TRBJ1-6, with 8 bases lining up with TRBD1. This CDR3 contains 16 residues. Germline CDR1 LGHDT, CDR2 YNNKEL (reference sequence). Losses at the gene ends were 1 base for V and 3 bases for J; bases not matched to a gene: 2. CDR3 sequence: CASSQAGGSYNSPLHF. The CDR3 coding sequence is TGTGCCAGCAGCCAAGCAGGGGGCAGCTATAATTCACCCCTCCACTTT.

The chain couples TRBV27 to TRBJ1-2; D unclear. The germline V gene has CDR1 MNHEY and CDR2 SMNVEV (reference sequence). Trimming cost V 0 bases and J 4 bases, with 9 bases left between them. CDR3 length: 14 residues. CDR3 sequence: CASSLSPDLYGYTF. The DNA for the CDR3 is TGTGCCAGCAGTTTATCGCCAGATCTCTATGGCTACACCTTC.

This chain connects TRBV5-6 to TRBJ2-2; D gene ambiguous. Trimming took off 0 bases at V and 6 bases at J, with 6 bases between the two ends. The length of the CDR3 is 13 residues. In germline, CDR1 is SGHDT, CDR2 YYEEEE. The CDR3 DNA follows: TGTGCCAGCAGCTTGGATGTCGCCGGGGAGCTGTTTTTT. Residues: CASSLDVAGELFF. Full variable domain (remainder filled in from reference TRBV5-6 and TRBJ2-2): DAGVTQSPTHLIKTRGQQVTLRCSPKSGHDTVSWYQQALGQGPQFIFQYYEEEERQRGNFPDRFSGHQFPNYSSELNVNALLLGDSALYLCASSLDVAGELFFGEGSRLTVL.

The rearrangement uses TRBV5-6 and TRBJ2-7; TRBD1 aligns across 9 bases. Per germline, CDR1 SGHDT and CDR2 YYEEEE. This CDR3 region has 16 residues. Trimming removed 0 bases from V and 4 bases from J; junction bases left unmatched: 8. This CDR3 is CASSLGRPGQGYEQYF. Here the CDR3 DNA reads TGTGCCAGCAGCTTGGGGCGGCCGGGACAGGGATACGAGCAGTACTTC.